One and the same sample provided the 25 T cell receptor beta chains below, sequenced in a study of PD-1 blockade in mismatch repair-deficient tumors (dated by TCRdb to about 2017). The library relied on the immunoSEQ multiplex PCR assay. In its TCRdb copy, this immuneACCESS table keeps in-frame sequences only and misses some clones. Where compared with another copy, unresolved V genes explain less than half of these, and the others have no known cause. Across this sample there are tens of thousands of clones, with around 84% seen only once. The ten largest account for approximately 3.9% of the sample. This specimen consisted of peripheral blood, obtained around 76 weeks after starting pembrolizumab. These receptors were collected from an adult with mismatch repair-deficient cancer.

A single count supports this clone. The chain couples TRBV7-9 to TRBJ2-7, with 10 bases identical to TRBD2. J was trimmed by 2 bases and V by 1 base; bases with no gene match: 2. CDR3 length: 15 amino acids. Per germline, CDR1 SEHNR and CDR2 FQNEAQ (reference sequence). In DNA, the CDR3 is TGTGCCAGCAGCTTAGTTAGCGGGAGGACCTACGAGCAGTACTTC. Its translation: CASSLVSGRTYEQYF.

The chain combines TRBV29-1 with TRBJ2-7; 7 positions match TRBD1. The CDR3 sequence is 10 residues long. Trimming at V came to 7 bases and at J to 6 bases, leaving 3 bases not matched to a gene. Germline assignment: CDR1 SQVTM and CDR2 ANQGSEA. For the CDR3, the DNA is TGCAGCGACCCAGGGGGCGAGCAGTACTTC. This sequence encodes CSDPGGEQYF.

This clone was detected only once. The chain couples TRBV7-9 to TRBJ2-2; D is ambiguous. Trimming cost V 6 bases and J 1 base, with 6 bases left between them. The CDR3 runs to 13 residues. Germline CDR1 reads SEHNR; CDR2 reads FQNEAQ (reference sequence). The CDR3 protein is CASRRRNTGELFF. In DNA form, the CDR3 reads TGTGCCAGCAGAAGGAGGAACACCGGGGAGCTGTTTTTT.

The chain combines TRBV4-2 with TRBJ2-1, with a possible D match to TRBD2 (6 bases). This CDR3 is built from 17 residues. Germline assignment: CDR1 LGHNA and CDR2 YNFKEQ. V was shortened by 0 bases and J by 0 bases, with 12 bases between the two germline ends. The CDR3 bases are TGTGCCAGCAGCCAAGAGTTAAGGACTACCTCCTACAATGAGCAGTTCTTC. It codes for CASSQELRTTSYNEQFF.

CDR3 nucleotide sequence: TGTGCCAGCAGCTTGGCCACAGGAATGAACACTGAAGCTTTCTTT. As protein: CASSLATGMNTEAFF. This sequence joins TRBV5-6 and TRBJ1-1; tentative D call: TRBD1 (5 bases). Germline V gene sequence: CDR1 SGHDT, CDR2 YYEEEE. Trimming removed 0 bases at V and 0 bases at J, with 9 bases between. This CDR3 region has 15 residues. The full variable domain, completed using reference TRBV5-6 and TRBJ1-1, is DAGVTQSPTHLIKTRGQQVTLRCSPKSGHDTVSWYQQALGQGPQFIFQYYEEEERQRGNFPDRFSGHQFPNYSSELNVNALLLGDSALYLCASSLATGMNTEAFFGQGTRLTVV.

This chain uses TRBV5-1 with TRBJ2-5, with a weak D call TRBD2 (7 bases). The germline gives CDR1 SGHRS, CDR2 YFSETQ. The CDR3 has 15 amino acids. Trimming removed 4 bases at V and 5 bases at J, with 18 bases between. The CDR3 loop reads CASSRGGDKLETQYF. The CDR3 coding sequence is TGCGCCAGCAGCCGAGGGGGGGACAAGCTGGAGACCCAGTACTTC.

The count of this clone is one. V and J are TRBV27 and TRBJ2-2; TRBD1 matches at 7 bases. V was clipped by 4 bases and J by 0 bases; unmatched bases: 5. CDR1 and CDR2 (germline): MNHEY, SMNVEV (reference sequence). The length of the CDR3 is 16 residues. Here the CDR3 DNA reads TGTGCCAGCAGTTACCAAACAGGGGCGAACACCGGGGAGCTGTTTTTT. Its translation is CASSYQTGANTGELFF.

J is TRBJ2-6 and V is TRBV19; 11 nucleotides align to TRBD2. The CDR3 extends over 19 amino acids. The V segment lost 3 bases and the J segment 0 bases; nucleotides outside the gene matches: 7. Per the germline V gene, CDR1 is LNHDA and CDR2 is SQIVND (reference sequence). Here the CDR3 reads CASSIRPLAGVSGANVLTF. The DNA of the CDR3 is TGTGCCAGTAGTATCAGGCCACTAGCGGGGGTCTCTGGGGCCAACGTCCTGACTTTC.

The CDR3 loop reads CASKPTGTENEKLFF. DNA of the CDR3: TGTGCCAGCAAACCAACCGGGACTGAGAATGAAAAACTGTTTTTT. The chain has TRBV19 and TRBJ1-4; a possible D gene is TRBD1 (5 bases). CDR1 LNHDA and CDR2 SQIVND come from the germline V gene (reference sequence). Between the trimmed V and J ends, which lost 9 bases and 5 bases, there was a span of 19 bases. The CDR3 is 15 amino acids.

The chain carries TRBV11-1 and TRBJ1-1; 7 bases match TRBD1. The CDR3 spans 14 residues. Germline CDR1 reads SGHAT; CDR2 reads FQDESV (reference sequence). V was clipped by 6 bases and J by 5 bases; unmatched bases: 9. The DNA of the CDR3 is TGTGCCAGCAGGTCGACAGGGATGGGTACTGAAGCTTTCTTT. Encoded protein: CASRSTGMGTEAFF.

V usage is TRBV6-1 and J usage is TRBJ2-3, with D possibly TRBD2 on 5 matching bases. V lost 3 bases, J lost 3 bases, and 13 bases lay in between. Germline CDR1 and CDR2: MNHNS and SASEGT. The CDR3 spans 15 residues. CDR3 protein: CASSDRTPGTDTQYF. As DNA, the CDR3 is TGTGCCAGCAGTGATAGGACGCCGGGAACAGATACGCAGTATTTT.

This chain joins TRBV7-2 and TRBJ2-3; D might be TRBD2 (5 bases). V was trimmed by 6 bases and J by 6 bases, leaving 22 bases between them. This CDR3 contains 16 residues. CDR1 is SGHTA and CDR2 is FQGNSA in the germline V gene. The CDR3: CASRFVAASLRDTQYF. The CDR3 DNA reads TGTGCCAGCAGGTTCGTCGCGGCTAGCTTGAGGGATACGCAGTATTTT.

This sequence joins TRBV7-9 and TRBJ2-5; D is ambiguous. This CDR3 has 15 amino acids. Looked up from germline, CDR1 is SEHNR and CDR2 is FQNEAQ (reference sequence). V was trimmed by 5 bases and J by 5 bases, leaving 18 bases between them. CDR3 loop: CASSPTLGTGETQYF. In DNA form, the CDR3 reads TGTGCCAGCAGCCCCACACTTGGCACCGGGGAGACCCAGTACTTC. The full variable domain, in which reference TRBV7-9 and TRBJ2-5 provide the parts outside the CDR3, is DTGVSQNPRHKITKRGQNVTFRCDPISEHNRLYWYRQTLGQGPEFLTYFQNEAQLEKSRLLSDRFSAERPKGSFSTLEIQRTEQGDSAMYLCASSPTLGTGETQYFGPGTRLLVL.

The CDR3 region has the DNA TGTGCCAGCAGCTTAGCGCGGGGGACGAACATCTACAATGAGCAGTTCTTC. Protein: CASSLARGTNIYNEQFF. The V call is TRBV7-2, the J call TRBJ2-1; 7 bases align to TRBD2. Germline V lookup: CDR1 SGHTA, CDR2 FQGNSA. Trimming took 0 bases from V and 3 from J; bases not matched to a gene: 8. CDR3 length: 17 residues.

The V call is TRBV30, the J call TRBJ2-3; D may be TRBD1 (5 bases). CDR3 size: 12 residues. Germline lookup yields CDR1 GTSNPN and CDR2 SVGIG (reference sequence). The V gene lost 4 bases and the J gene lost 3 bases, with 8 bases spanning the gap. CDR3 in DNA: TGTGCCTGGACCAGGGCTACAGATACGCAGTATTTT. It is translated as CAWTRATDTQYF. Drawing the rest from reference TRBV30 and TRBJ2-3, the complete variable domain is SQTIHQWPATLVQPVGSPLSLECTVEGTSNPNLYWYRQAAGRGLQLLFYSVGIGQISSEVPQNLSASRPQDRQFILSSKKLLLSDSGFYLCAWTRATDTQYFGPGTRLTVL.

The chain uses TRBV18 and TRBJ2-2, with 12 bases fitting TRBD2. V trimming: 1 base; J trimming: 5 bases; junction bases outside the gene matches: 2. This CDR3 comprises 16 residues. The V gene's germline CDR1 is KGHSH and CDR2 LQKENI. The DNA for the CDR3 is TGTGCCAGCTCACCACGACTAGCGGGAGATACCGGGGAGCTGTTTTTT. Residues: CASSPRLAGDTGELFF.

The chain has TRBV19 and TRBJ2-3, with 8 bases fitting TRBD2. The ends lost 5 bases at V and 1 base at J; junction bases unmatched: 2. This CDR3 region has 14 residues. From germline, CDR1 is LNHDA and CDR2 SQIVND (reference sequence). The CDR3 DNA sequence: TGTGCCAGTAGTTCGACTAGCGGCACAGATACGCAGTATTTT. Residues: CASSSTSGTDTQYF.

The chain links TRBV19 to TRBJ2-1; TRBD2 is a possible D gene (5 bases). Germline assignment: CDR1 LNHDA and CDR2 SQIVND (reference sequence). The CDR3 runs 16 residues. With 2 bases removed from V and 0 bases from J, the gap between germline ends came to 11 bases. The CDR3 sequence is CASSIIHGSSYNEQFF. CDR3 nucleotides: TGTGCCAGTAGTATAATACATGGGAGCTCCTACAATGAGCAGTTCTTC.

J is TRBJ1-1 and V is TRBV5-1, with D possibly being TRBD1 (5 bases). Trimming took 0 bases from V and 1 from J, leaving 7 bases between them. Per germline, CDR1 SGHRS and CDR2 YFSETQ. The CDR3 consists of 14 residues. In nucleotides, the CDR3 is TGCGCCAGCAGCTTGGATGGGGGGAACACTGAAGCTTTCTTT. The encoded protein is CASSLDGGNTEAFF.

The chain employs TRBV5-4 and TRBJ2-2; D unresolved. The CDR3 length is 15 residues. V was shortened by 2 bases and J by 7 bases, with 15 bases between the two germline ends. CDR1 and CDR2 (germline): SGHNT, YYREEE (reference sequence). The CDR3 spells CASSFYLGDGGELFF. In DNA form, the CDR3 reads TGTGCCAGCAGCTTCTATCTAGGAGATGGCGGGGAGCTGTTTTTT.

The chain couples TRBV19 to TRBJ1-4; unclear D gene. V was shortened by 3 bases and J by 5 bases, with 10 bases between the two germline ends. This CDR3 has 14 residues. The V gene's germline CDR1 is LNHDA and CDR2 SQIVND (reference sequence). DNA for the CDR3: TGTGCCAGTAGTATTGGTCCAAAAAATGAAAAACTGTTTTTT. Translated: CASSIGPKNEKLFF.

The chain combines TRBV15 with TRBJ1-2; 8 nucleotides align to TRBD1. Germline V gene sequence: CDR1 LNHNV, CDR2 YYDKDF (reference sequence). The trim removed 8 bases at V and 6 bases at J, leaving 11 bases unmatched. The CDR3 extends over 14 amino acids. CDR3 amino acids: CATAPDRESDGYTF. The CDR3, as DNA: TGTGCCACCGCCCCGGACAGGGAGAGCGATGGCTACACCTTC.

The V and J genes are TRBV10-1 and TRBJ2-1; unclear D gene. The germline gives CDR1 WNHNN, CDR2 SYGVQD (reference sequence). V gave up 0 bases and J gave up 9 bases, with 6 bases separating them. This CDR3 region has 12 residues. This CDR3 is CASSESSGEQFF. CDR3 nucleotide sequence: TGCGCCAGCAGTGAGTCGTCGGGTGAGCAGTTCTTC.

This rearrangement joins TRBV11-2 to TRBJ2-3; 9 bases align to TRBD2. The J segment lost 3 bases and the V segment lost 0 bases, leaving 1 base of the junction unmatched. The CDR3 covers 15 residues. CDR1 is SGHAT and CDR2 is FQNNGV in the germline V gene. CDR3 protein: CASSLDLAGTDTQYF. The CDR3 DNA follows: TGTGCCAGCAGCTTAGATCTAGCGGGAACAGATACGCAGTATTTT.

The chain employs TRBV4-2 and TRBJ2-3, with D perhaps TRBD1 (5 bases). Looked up from germline, CDR1 is LGHNA and CDR2 is YNFKEQ. The CDR3 length is 14 residues. The V end lost 4 bases, the J end lost 4 bases, and 12 bases lay between the germline ends. The CDR3 DNA is TGTGCCAGCAGCCCCAGGGTGTTTTCAGATACGCAGTATTTT. It is translated as CASSPRVFSDTQYF.